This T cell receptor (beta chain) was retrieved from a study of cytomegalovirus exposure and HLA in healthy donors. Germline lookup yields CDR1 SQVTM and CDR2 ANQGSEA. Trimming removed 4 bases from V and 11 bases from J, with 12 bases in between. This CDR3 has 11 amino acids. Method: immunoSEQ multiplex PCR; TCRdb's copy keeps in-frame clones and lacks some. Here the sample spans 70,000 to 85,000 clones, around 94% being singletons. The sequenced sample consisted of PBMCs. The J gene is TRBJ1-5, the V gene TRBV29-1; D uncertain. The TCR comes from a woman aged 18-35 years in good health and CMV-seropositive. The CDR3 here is CSVVEGATQHF. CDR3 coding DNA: TGCAGCGTTGTTGAGGGTGCGACCCAGCATTTT.